The rows below give T cell receptor beta chains drawn from one sample of a study of blood T cell repertoires in COVID-19. Sequencing was performed with immunoSEQ multiplex PCR; in TCRdb, only in-frame clones are kept and a portion is missing. The sample has about 87,000 clones; approximately 85% are singletons. Sequenced: peripheral blood. All receptors come from a woman older than 75 with COVID-19, enrolled during active disease. Both conserved end residues are part of each CDR3. Fields, in order: CDR3 DNA, CDR3 protein, V gene, clone size, D gene, J gene. A D gene is named only where the DNA matches it firmly. Size is stated for part of the rows, as once, few or many counts, or as a class when the clone is expanded.

CDR3nt: TGTGCCAGCAGTGCCCGGAGGACAGGAACCACTGAAGCTTTCTTT; CDR3aa: CASSARRTGTTEAFF; v_gene: TRBV25-1; abundance: few; d_gene: TRBD1; j_gene: TRBJ1-1
CDR3nt: TGCGCCAGCAGCTTGGGGGCGGGGTACACAGATACGCAGTATTTT; CDR3aa: CASSLGAGYTDTQYF; v_gene: TRBV5-1; abundance: .; d_gene: .; j_gene: TRBJ2-3
CDR3nt: TGTGCCAGCAGGCCGGGTGGTTCAGGGTTCTACGAGCAGTACTTC; CDR3aa: CASRPGGSGFYEQYF; v_gene: TRBV7-2; abundance: .; d_gene: .; j_gene: TRBJ2-7
CDR3nt: TGTGCCAGCAGCTTACCCTCACAGGCCTCTAGCACAGATACGCAGTATTTT; CDR3aa: CASSLPSQASSTDTQYF; v_gene: TRBV7-3; abundance: .; d_gene: .; j_gene: TRBJ2-3
CDR3nt: TGCGCCAGCAGCTTTCTCGGGTCTTCAAACTATGGCTACACCTTC; CDR3aa: CASSFLGSSNYGYTF; v_gene: TRBV5-1; abundance: .; d_gene: .; j_gene: TRBJ1-2
CDR3nt: TGTGCCAGCTCACCACGGGACAGGCAAGAGACCCAGTACTTC; CDR3aa: CASSPRDRQETQYF; v_gene: TRBV18; abundance: .; d_gene: TRBD1; j_gene: TRBJ2-5
CDR3nt: TGTGCCAGCAGCTACCCGGGACAGGGGGCGCGTGGAAACACCATATATTTT; CDR3aa: CASSYPGQGARGNTIYF; v_gene: TRBV7-2; abundance: .; d_gene: TRBD1; j_gene: TRBJ1-3
CDR3nt: TGCGCCAGCAGCCCCGGACAGGGAGCCCTGACCGGGGAGCTGTTTTTT; CDR3aa: CASSPGQGALTGELFF; v_gene: TRBV5-1; abundance: .; d_gene: TRBD1; j_gene: TRBJ2-2
CDR3nt: TGTGCCAGCAGCTTAGGGTCCTACTACGAGCAGTACTTC; CDR3aa: CASSLGSYYEQYF; v_gene: TRBV11-2; abundance: .; d_gene: .; j_gene: TRBJ2-7
CDR3nt: TGCGCCAGCAGCCCTGGGAGTAGCGGAGGCACAGATACGCAGTATTTT; CDR3aa: CASSPGSSGGTDTQYF; v_gene: TRBV5-1; abundance: .; d_gene: .; j_gene: TRBJ2-3
CDR3nt: TGTGCCAGCAGCCTGAGCGGGGGAGCAGATACGCAGTATTTT; CDR3aa: CASSLSGGADTQYF; v_gene: TRBV5-6; abundance: .; d_gene: TRBD2; j_gene: TRBJ2-3
CDR3nt: TGTGCCAGTAGTATTCAGGGGGCTGGGGCCAACGTCCTGACTTTC; CDR3aa: CASSIQGAGANVLTF; v_gene: TRBV19; abundance: .; d_gene: TRBD1; j_gene: TRBJ2-6
CDR3nt: TGTGCCAGCAGTGATTTCAGGGGCTCCTCCGAGCAGTACTTC; CDR3aa: CASSDFRGSSEQYF; v_gene: TRBV2; abundance: few; d_gene: .; j_gene: TRBJ2-7
CDR3nt: TGTGCCAGCAGCCAAGAGGCACTAGCGGGAGTCAGGAACACCGGGGAGCTGTTTTTT; CDR3aa: CASSQEALAGVRNTGELFF; v_gene: TRBV14; abundance: few; d_gene: TRBD2; j_gene: TRBJ2-2
CDR3nt: TGTGCCATCAGTCACGGGACTAGTTTACGCACAGATACGCAGTATTTT; CDR3aa: CAISHGTSLRTDTQYF; v_gene: TRBV10-3; abundance: .; d_gene: TRBD2; j_gene: TRBJ2-3
CDR3nt: TGTGCCAGCACCAGGGACAGGCAAGAGACCCAGTACTTC; CDR3aa: CASTRDRQETQYF; v_gene: TRBV6-5; abundance: .; d_gene: TRBD1; j_gene: TRBJ2-5
CDR3nt: TGTGCCAGCAGTCTCGCAACCAAGGGGGCGTGGGGCTACACCTTC; CDR3aa: CASSLATKGAWGYTF; v_gene: TRBV28; abundance: .; d_gene: TRBD1; j_gene: TRBJ1-2
CDR3nt: TGTGCCAGCTCACTGGACAGATCTAATGAAAAACTGTTTTTT; CDR3aa: CASSLDRSNEKLFF; v_gene: TRBV18; abundance: .; d_gene: .; j_gene: TRBJ1-4
CDR3nt: TGTGCCAGCAGTCGCGGGGGGCGCATTACCGGGGAGCTGTTTTTT; CDR3aa: CASSRGGRITGELFF; v_gene: TRBV6-5; abundance: .; d_gene: TRBD2; j_gene: TRBJ2-2
CDR3nt: TGTGCCAGCAGCCCCAAGACAGGGCGAGTCACAGATACGCAGTATTTT; CDR3aa: CASSPKTGRVTDTQYF; v_gene: TRBV7-2; abundance: .; d_gene: TRBD1; j_gene: TRBJ2-3
CDR3nt: TGTGCCAGCAGCTTAGGGTTTTGGGGGGGCGTCAACGAGCAGTACTTC; CDR3aa: CASSLGFWGGVNEQYF; v_gene: TRBV7-2; abundance: .; d_gene: .; j_gene: TRBJ2-7
CDR3nt: TGTGCCAGCAGCCAAGATCGGAATTGGGGGGGCGTCGGCTATGGCTACACCTTC; CDR3aa: CASSQDRNWGGVGYGYTF; v_gene: TRBV4-2; abundance: .; d_gene: .; j_gene: TRBJ1-2
CDR3nt: TGTGCCAGCAGATCGACAGGGGATGAGCAGTTCTTC; CDR3aa: CASRSTGDEQFF; v_gene: TRBV6-5; abundance: once; d_gene: TRBD1; j_gene: TRBJ2-1
CDR3nt: TGTGCCACCAGGAGGGGGACAGGGGCTCGGGCTGAGCAGTTCTTC; CDR3aa: CATRRGTGARAEQFF; v_gene: TRBV24-1; abundance: .; d_gene: TRBD1; j_gene: TRBJ2-1
CDR3nt: TGTGCCAGCTCACCTGGGCCGGTGTTGTACGCGAACATTCAGTACTTC; CDR3aa: CASSPGPVLYANIQYF; v_gene: TRBV18; abundance: .; d_gene: .; j_gene: TRBJ2-4
CDR3nt: TGTGCCAGCAGCCTGCTGGGGGGAAACACTGAAGCTTTCTTT; CDR3aa: CASSLLGGNTEAFF; v_gene: TRBV11-2; abundance: few; d_gene: .; j_gene: TRBJ1-1
CDR3nt: TGCGCCAGCAGTGTCCGGGGGGCTTCTGGAAACACCATATATTTT; CDR3aa: CASSVRGASGNTIYF; v_gene: TRBV5-1; abundance: .; d_gene: .; j_gene: TRBJ1-3
CDR3nt: TGTGCCAGCAGCTCTGACAGGGACTATGGCTACACCTTC; CDR3aa: CASSSDRDYGYTF; v_gene: TRBV11-2; abundance: once; d_gene: TRBD1; j_gene: TRBJ1-2
CDR3nt: TGTGCCAGCAGTTTACTAGCGGGGGGGCAGTATTTT; CDR3aa: CASSLLAGGQYF; v_gene: TRBV6-2/TRBV6-3; abundance: .; d_gene: TRBD2; j_gene: TRBJ2-3
CDR3nt: TGTGCCAGCAGTTTAGTTGGGACTACCATCGAGCAGTACTTC; CDR3aa: CASSLVGTTIEQYF; v_gene: TRBV28; abundance: .; d_gene: TRBD2; j_gene: TRBJ2-7
CDR3nt: TGTGCCAGTTACAGGGATGAAGCTTTCTTT; CDR3aa: CASYRDEAFF; v_gene: TRBV6-5; abundance: .; d_gene: .; j_gene: TRBJ1-1
CDR3nt: TGCGCCGCGGGGAGAGGAGCTGAAGCTTTCTTT; CDR3aa: CAAGRGAEAFF; v_gene: TRBV4-3; abundance: .; d_gene: .; j_gene: TRBJ1-1
CDR3nt: TGCGCCAGCAGCTTGGCCGGGACTAGCGGGAGAACAGATACGCAGTATTTT; CDR3aa: CASSLAGTSGRTDTQYF; v_gene: TRBV5-1; abundance: few; d_gene: TRBD2; j_gene: TRBJ2-3
CDR3nt: TGTGCCAGTAGTCGAGAAAATACGCAGTATTTT; CDR3aa: CASSRENTQYF; v_gene: TRBV19; abundance: .; d_gene: .; j_gene: TRBJ2-3
CDR3nt: TGTGCCAGCTCACCTCTAGAATCGGAATCACCCCTCCACTTT; CDR3aa: CASSPLESESPLHF; v_gene: TRBV18; abundance: .; d_gene: .; j_gene: TRBJ1-6
CDR3nt: TGTGCCAGCTCACCATCTAGCGGGGCGACGAATACGCAGTATTTT; CDR3aa: CASSPSSGATNTQYF; v_gene: TRBV18; abundance: .; d_gene: TRBD2; j_gene: TRBJ2-3
CDR3nt: TGTGCCAGCAGTGAGGGGACTCCCGGGCAGAACTATGGCTACACCTTC; CDR3aa: CASSEGTPGQNYGYTF; v_gene: TRBV2; abundance: .; d_gene: .; j_gene: TRBJ1-2
CDR3nt: TGTGCCAGCAGCACACCGGGACAGGCCTCCGAGCAGTACTTC; CDR3aa: CASSTPGQASEQYF; v_gene: TRBV3-1/TRBV3-2; abundance: .; d_gene: TRBD1; j_gene: TRBJ2-7
CDR3nt: TGCGCCAGTCGCAGCTCTGGAAACACCATATATTTT; CDR3aa: CASRSSGNTIYF; v_gene: TRBV4-3; abundance: .; d_gene: .; j_gene: TRBJ1-3
CDR3nt: TGTGCCAGCAGCTTGCTGACAGGGGTCTTCGCGGCGGAGCAGTTCTTC; CDR3aa: CASSLLTGVFAAEQFF; v_gene: TRBV11-2; abundance: once; d_gene: TRBD1; j_gene: TRBJ2-1
CDR3nt: TGTGCCAGTAGTATAGCGCGGGGGAGCTCCTACGAGCAGTACTTC; CDR3aa: CASSIARGSSYEQYF; v_gene: TRBV19; abundance: .; d_gene: TRBD2; j_gene: TRBJ2-7
CDR3nt: TGTGCCAGCAGCCCCTCATGGGGCTCCGATACGCAGTATTTT; CDR3aa: CASSPSWGSDTQYF; v_gene: TRBV3-1/TRBV3-2; abundance: .; d_gene: .; j_gene: TRBJ2-3
CDR3nt: TGTGCCAGCAGCCAGACAGCGACCTCAGGTACGCAGTATTTT; CDR3aa: CASSQTATSGTQYF; v_gene: TRBV6-2/TRBV6-3; abundance: .; d_gene: .; j_gene: TRBJ2-3
CDR3nt: TGTGCCAGCTCGTCTGACAGGGGCGGCACTGAAGCTTTCTTT; CDR3aa: CASSSDRGGTEAFF; v_gene: TRBV18; abundance: .; d_gene: TRBD1; j_gene: TRBJ1-1
CDR3nt: TGTGCCAGCAGTTTTTTAGTCCCAGATACGCAGTATTTT; CDR3aa: CASSFLVPDTQYF; v_gene: TRBV6-2/TRBV6-3; abundance: few; d_gene: .; j_gene: TRBJ2-3
CDR3nt: TGTGCCAGCAGCCTCACACTAGCGGGGTACCTCTACGAGCAGTACTTC; CDR3aa: CASSLTLAGYLYEQYF; v_gene: TRBV3-1/TRBV3-2; abundance: few; d_gene: TRBD2; j_gene: TRBJ2-7
CDR3nt: TGTGCCAGCTCACCTGGGACATATAATGAGCAGTTCTTC; CDR3aa: CASSPGTYNEQFF; v_gene: TRBV18; abundance: .; d_gene: .; j_gene: TRBJ2-1
CDR3nt: TGCGCCAGCAGCCCAATTCTAGCGGGAACGAACACCGGGGAGCTGTTTTTT; CDR3aa: CASSPILAGTNTGELFF; v_gene: TRBV4-1; abundance: few; d_gene: TRBD2; j_gene: TRBJ2-2
CDR3nt: TGTGCCAGCAGCTTGAATCCACTAGGATACACTGAAGCTTTCTTT; CDR3aa: CASSLNPLGYTEAFF; v_gene: TRBV5-5; abundance: .; d_gene: .; j_gene: TRBJ1-1
CDR3nt: TGTGCCAGCAGCTTAAGAGACATCTCTGGGGCCAACGTCCTGACTTTC; CDR3aa: CASSLRDISGANVLTF; v_gene: TRBV11-2; abundance: .; d_gene: .; j_gene: TRBJ2-6
CDR3nt: TGTGCCAGCAGCACCCCCCCCAGGGGCGGGGAGCTGTTTTTT; CDR3aa: CASSTPPRGGELFF; v_gene: TRBV9; abundance: .; d_gene: .; j_gene: TRBJ2-2
CDR3nt: TGTGCCAGCAGTCTTCAGGGGATCGAAAAACTGTTTTTT; CDR3aa: CASSLQGIEKLFF; v_gene: TRBV3-1/TRBV3-2; abundance: .; d_gene: .; j_gene: TRBJ1-4
CDR3nt: TGTGCCAGCAGCCCCGGGACAGGTCCAAGGGTCTACGAGCAGTACTTC; CDR3aa: CASSPGTGPRVYEQYF; v_gene: TRBV11-3; abundance: .; d_gene: TRBD1; j_gene: TRBJ2-7